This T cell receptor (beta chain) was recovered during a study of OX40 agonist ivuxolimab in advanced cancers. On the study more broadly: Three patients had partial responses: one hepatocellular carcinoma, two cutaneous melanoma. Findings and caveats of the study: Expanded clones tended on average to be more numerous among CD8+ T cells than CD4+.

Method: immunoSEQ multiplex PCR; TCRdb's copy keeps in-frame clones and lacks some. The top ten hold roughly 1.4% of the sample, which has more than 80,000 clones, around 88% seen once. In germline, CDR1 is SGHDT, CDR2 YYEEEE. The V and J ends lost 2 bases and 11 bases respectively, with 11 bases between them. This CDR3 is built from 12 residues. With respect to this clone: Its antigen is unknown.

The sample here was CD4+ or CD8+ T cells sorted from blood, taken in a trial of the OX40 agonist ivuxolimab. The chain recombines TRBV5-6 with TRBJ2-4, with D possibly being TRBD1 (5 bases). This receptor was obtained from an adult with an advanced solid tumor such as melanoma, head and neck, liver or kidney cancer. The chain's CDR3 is CASSLGARLQYF. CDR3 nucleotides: TGTGCCAGCAGCTTAGGGGCGAGACTTCAGTACTTC.